The source of this T cell receptor beta chain is a study of shared clonotypes between healthy human individuals. V was cut by 0 bases and J by 6 bases, with 8 bases left in between. There are 13 residues in the CDR3. Germline CDR1 is SGDLS and CDR2 is YYNGEE. As concerns this clone: Other DNA sequences in the same sample also yield this CDR3.

It was across several immunoSEQ plates that each subset's genomic DNA was evenly split. The table came from immunoSEQ multiplex PCR; TCRdb's copy has only in-frame clones and leaves some out. Counted here are roughly 2.5 million clones, approximately 90% occurring once; the ten biggest clones make up over 0.12%. This rearrangement joins TRBV9 to TRBJ2-3; perhaps TRBD1 as D (6 bases). The sample consisted of naive CD4+ T cells sorted from blood. Subset in this sample: CD45RA+ positively selected. The TCR comes from a man aged 18-30 years in good health. DNA for the CDR3: TGTGCCAGCAGCGTAGTAGGACAGGATACGCAGTATTTT. Protein sequence: CASSVVGQDTQYF.